This TCR beta chain emerged from a study of CD8+CD57+ T cells in acquired aplastic anemia. It was genomic DNA that served as the template for profiling TCR beta VDJ and CDR3. TCRdb processed the reads anew with MiXCR; each CDR3 protein has one entry. The repertoire consists of fewer than 200,000 distinct CDR3 sequences, with around 40% occurring once and the leading ten covering around 0.96%. Germline V gives CDR1 GTSNPN, CDR2 SVGIG (reference sequence). The CDR3 totals 13 residues. Trimming pared 1 base from V and 4 bases from J, leaving 8 bases between. Sequencing was performed on sorted CD4+, CD8+, or CD8+CD57+ T cells (not recorded which) from PBMCs. The chain uses TRBV30 and TRBJ1-5; D gene uncertain. The TCR originated in a human donor in good health. CDR3: CAWSASTNQPQHF. The CDR3 region has the DNA TGTGCCTGGAGTGCCAGTACTAATCAGCCCCAGCATTTT.